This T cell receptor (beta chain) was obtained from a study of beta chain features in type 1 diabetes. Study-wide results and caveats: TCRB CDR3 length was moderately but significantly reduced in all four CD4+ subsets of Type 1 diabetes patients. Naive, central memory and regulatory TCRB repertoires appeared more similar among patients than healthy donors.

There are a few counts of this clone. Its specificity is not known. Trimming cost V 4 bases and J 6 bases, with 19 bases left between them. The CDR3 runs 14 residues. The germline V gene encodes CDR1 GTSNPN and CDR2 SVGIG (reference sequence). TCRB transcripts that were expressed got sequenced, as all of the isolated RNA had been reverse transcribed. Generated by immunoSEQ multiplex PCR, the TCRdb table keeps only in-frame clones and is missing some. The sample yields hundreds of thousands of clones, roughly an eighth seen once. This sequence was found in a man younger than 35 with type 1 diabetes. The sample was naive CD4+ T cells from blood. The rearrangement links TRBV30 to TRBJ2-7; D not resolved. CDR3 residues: CAWTRKSSNPEQYF. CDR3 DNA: TGTGCCTGGACCCGTAAGTCTAGTAACCCCGAGCAGTACTTC.